Shown below are 8 T cell receptor delta chains from a single sample sequenced in a study of gamma-delta T cells after stem cell transplantation. TCRdb ran CATT on the RT-PCR reads. The sample carries 400 to 500 delta-chain clones, about 20% recorded once. Material for sequencing was gamma-delta T cells. The origin of the receptors is a human donor. It is not recorded whose cells these are; they may come from a transplant donor.

In this sample, this clone turned up a few times. The translation of this DNA and the TCRdb protein of a much larger clone differ at residue 19, probably owing to a read error; the protein shown here is translated from the DNA. The chain carries TRDV1 and TRDJ1, with 13 bases matching TRDD3. CDR3 length equals 24 residues. The trim removed 0 bases at V and 3 bases at J, leaving 25 bases unmatched. Germline CDR1 and CDR2: TSWWSYY and QGS. The CDR3: CALGELGMFPSRYWGIRGADKLIF. The CDR3 region has the DNA TGTGCTCTTGGGGAACTAGGAATGTTTCCGTCTCGGTACTGGGGGATACGCGGCGCCGATAAACTCATCTTT.

The V gene is TRDV2, the J gene TRDJ1; TRDD3 matches at 11 bases. Germline V gene sequence: CDR1 GEAIGNYY, CDR2 EKD. Unmatched junction bases numbered 8, after V lost 2 bases and J lost 7 bases. The CDR3 consists of 15 residues. The CDR3 DNA reads TGTGCCTGTGACAGGCTGGGGGATACAATTGGTAAACTCATCTTT. Amino acid sequence: CACDRLGDTIGKLIF.

This clone was counted between two and nine times. TCRdb shows a much larger clone's protein in place of this DNA's translation, and the two differ at residue 6, likely through a read error; the protein shown is translated from the DNA. V is TRDV2 and J is TRDJ3; possible D gene TRDD3, 5 bases. In germline, CDR1 is GEAIGNYY, CDR2 EKD. Trimming stripped 0 bases from V and 3 bases from J, with 29 bases between. This CDR3 spans 23 amino acids. The CDR3 sequence is CACDTINRVGEDRSGWDTRQMFF. As DNA, the CDR3 is TGTGCCTGTGACACCATTAATCGTGTTGGGGAAGACAGGAGTGGCTGGGACACCCGACAGATGTTTTTC.

On this clone: A far larger clone is one nucleotide away, so this likely arose from a read error. Other nucleotide sequences from this sample produce the same CDR3. The gene calls are TRDV2 and TRDJ3, with D possibly matching TRDD3 (5 bases). This CDR3 has 23 residues. Germline loops: CDR1 GEAIGNYY, CDR2 EKD. CDR3 coding DNA: TGTGCCTGTGACACCGTTAATCGTGTTGGGGAAGACAGGAGTGGCTGGGACACTCGACAGATGTTTTTC. Its protein product is CACDTVNRVGEDRSGWDTRQMFF.

A remark on this clone: Only one base separates this from a far larger clonotype, so it likely reflects a read error. Other DNA sequences in the sample encode the same CDR3. This chain uses TRDV2 with TRDJ1; 11 bases agree with TRDD3. Looked up from germline, CDR1 is GEAIGNYY and CDR2 is EKD. The CDR3 loop spans 21 amino acids. V lost 0 bases to trimming and J lost 4 bases; unmatched junction nucleotides: 21. Here the CDR3 reads CACDTVLKALGDTTFIDKLIF. The CDR3 nucleotides are TGTGCCTGTGACACCGTACTCAAAGCATTGGGGGATACGACGTTCATCGATAAACTCATCTTT.

This clone has more than one count but fewer than ten. A read error likely explains why the TCRdb protein, taken from a much larger clone, differs from this DNA's translation at residue 5; the protein shown is translated from the DNA. The rearrangement joins TRDV2 to TRDJ1, with 8 positions matching TRDD3. The germline V gene encodes CDR1 GEAIGNYY and CDR2 EKD. Losses at the gene ends were 3 bases for V and 2 bases for J; bases not matched to a gene: 13. This CDR3 has 17 amino acids. Written as DNA, the CDR3 is TGTGCCTGTGACGCCGTTGGGAGGGATACGCGTACCGATAAACTCATCTTT. Residues: CACDAVGRDTRTDKLIF.

This clone was found a few times. This DNA translates differently at residue 13 from the TCRdb protein, which is that of a much larger clone; a read error is likely, and the protein shown is the DNA's own translation. The V call is TRDV1, the J call TRDJ1, with TRDD3 matching 13 bases. V lost 0 bases to trimming and J lost 1 base; unmatched junction nucleotides: 23. Germline values: CDR1 TSWWSYY, CDR2 QGS. The CDR3 length is 24 residues. Here the CDR3 reads CALGELGMFPSRHWGIRGTDKLIF. As DNA, the CDR3 is TGTGCTCTTGGGGAACTAGGAATGTTTCCGTCTCGGCACTGGGGGATACGCGGCACCGATAAACTCATCTTT.

The chain couples TRDV2 to TRDJ1; TRDD3 matches at 9 bases. Trimming took 3 bases from V and 4 from J; bases not matched to a gene: 14. The CDR3 is made up of 17 amino acids. The germline V gene has CDR1 GEAIGNYY and CDR2 EKD. CDR3 region: CACDFVLGETLGDKLIF. The CDR3 region has the DNA TGTGCCTGTGACTTCGTACTGGGGGAGACCCTTGGCGATAAACTCATCTTT.